The sample holds a few counts of the clone carrying this TCR beta chain. This entry belongs to a study of CD8+CD57+ T cells in acquired aplastic anemia. Study context: DNA per sorted CD4+ or CD8+ sample ranged about 0.2 to 27.4 ug, averaging approximately 3.1 ug.

Patients chosen for sequencing had CD8+CD57+ cells that had expanded, as shown by flow cytometry. Germline V gives CDR1 LNHDA, CDR2 SQIVND (reference sequence). The CDR3 is 13 amino acids. J lost 8 bases, V lost 8 bases, and 6 bases had no gene match. For CDR3 and TCR beta VDJ profiling, genomic DNA was the template used. MiXCR, applied by TCRdb to the reads, yields one record per CDR3 protein. Of 150,000 or so distinct CDR3 sequences detected, 40% to 65% appear once; the ten largest clones hold around 12%. The V gene is TRBV19, the J gene TRBJ2-1; TRBD2 matches 10 bases. Sequenced input: sorted CD4+, CD8+, or CD8+CD57+ T cells (not recorded which) from PBMCs. The clonotype originates from a human donor with aplastic anemia. CDR3 loop: CASQRGGLDEQFF. CDR3 DNA: TGTGCCAGTCAGCGGGGGGGCCTGGATGAGCAGTTCTTC.